This TCR beta chain was identified in a study of early T cells in non-severe SARS-CoV-2 infection. This clonotype was observed at least ten times. The CDR3 covers 14 residues. Trimming pared 4 bases from V and 4 bases from J, leaving 16 bases between. Per germline, CDR1 SQVTM and CDR2 ANQGSEA. A single record per CDR3 protein comes from TCRdb applying MiXCR to the 5' RACE reads. The sample yields about 20,000 distinct CDR3 sequences, around 4.6% seen once. The V and J genes are TRBV29-1 and TRBJ1-2, with TRBD1 as a possible D gene (6 bases). Sequenced input: whole blood. The sequence came from an adult who was a healthcare worker with PCR-confirmed SARS-CoV-2 infection or an uninfected control (not recorded which). CDR3 nucleotide sequence: TGCAGCGTTGTGGGGTCGGGGGCCGTCTATGGCTACACCTTC. Translation: CSVVGSGAVYGYTF.